Below are 6 T cell receptor beta chains sequenced from a single sample in a study of tumor-infiltrating lymphocytes in localized non-small cell lung cancer. Data came from immunoSEQ multiplex PCR; TCRdb stores just in-frame clones and leaves some out. The data hold 27,000 or so clones, with approximately 85% observed a single time. The sample consisted of lung tumor tissue. Every receptor here comes from a human donor with non-small cell lung cancer.

As concerns this clone: At the DNA level, this CDR3 is encoded by other sequences in the same sample as well. V gene TRBV4-1 combines with J gene TRBJ2-1; D possibly uses TRBD1 or TRBD2 (5 bases each). The CDR3 runs to 18 residues. Germline V gives CDR1 MGHRA, CDR2 YSYEKL. V was shortened by 4 bases and J by 0 bases, with 19 bases between the two germline ends. This CDR3 is CASSLATSPGGSYNEQFF. The CDR3 DNA is TGCGCCAGCAGCCTCGCAACCTCGCCTGGGGGCTCCTACAATGAGCAGTTCTTC.

J is TRBJ1-5 and V is TRBV19; D may be TRBD1 (5 bases). Germline loops: CDR1 LNHDA, CDR2 SQIVND (reference sequence). The CDR3 consists of 14 residues. Trimming stripped 1 base from V and 9 bases from J, with 13 bases between. CDR3 loop: CASSIGEGQGPQHF. Written as DNA, the CDR3 is TGTGCCAGTAGTATAGGGGAGGGCCAGGGGCCCCAGCATTTT.

V and J are TRBV7-2 and TRBJ2-3, with D maybe TRBD2 (6 bases). CDR3 length: 15 amino acids. The germline V gene has CDR1 SGHTA and CDR2 FQGNSA. V was pared by 3 bases and J by 0 bases, with 10 bases between. The CDR3 DNA sequence: TGTGCCAGCAGCTTGGCGGGGTTAAGCACAGATACGCAGTATTTT. This encodes CASSLAGLSTDTQYF.

The gene calls are TRBV7-2 and TRBJ2-7, with D perhaps matching TRBD1 (5 bases). Between the trimmed V and J ends, which lost 2 bases and 7 bases, there was a span of 12 bases. Germline V CDR1 and CDR2: SGHTA, FQGNSA. This CDR3 comprises 13 residues. CDR3 DNA: TGTGCCAGCAGCTTAATCAGGGTGGAGGAGCAGTACTTC. Protein product: CASSLIRVEEQYF. Filled out from reference TRBV7-2 and TRBJ2-7, the complete variable domain reads GAGVSQSPSNKVTEKGKDVELRCDPISGHTALYWYRQSLGQGLEFLIYFQGNSAPDKSGLPSDRFSAERTGGSVSTLTIQRTQQEDSAVYLCASSLIRVEEQYFGPGTRLTVT.

The chain carries TRBV27 and TRBJ1-2; D is uncertain. The CDR3 runs to 13 residues. CDR1 and CDR2 from the germline V gene are MNHEY and SMNVEV (reference sequence). V was shortened by 8 bases and J by 4 bases, with 14 bases between the two germline ends. CDR3 amino acids: CASRRRDVYGYTF. As DNA, the CDR3 is TGTGCCAGCCGAAGACGGGATGTCTATGGCTACACCTTC.

This rearrangement joins TRBV7-9 to TRBJ2-5; 9 nucleotides align to TRBD1. Germline V CDR1 and CDR2: SEHNR, FQNEAQ (reference sequence). V lost 3 bases and J lost 6; bases outside the gene matches: 5. The CDR3 consists of 14 residues. The CDR3, as DNA: TGTGCCAGCAGCTTGGGACAGGGTGCGAAGACCCAGTACTTC. Amino acids: CASSLGQGAKTQYF.